This entry concerns a single TCR beta chain. This sample is part of a study of blood T cell repertoires in COVID-19. Study summary: Donors in the United States, Italy and Spain gave samples during acute or convalescent COVID-19. From T cells, B-cell-depleted T cells, or PBMCs came the material, which was cDNA or gDNA.

The authors' processing: Estimates of nucleated cell counts were drawn from the amplification of reference gene primers. Repertoires were generated with immunoSEQ multiplex PCR, while TCRdb's copy carries only in-frame clones and drops some. V, J and clone size are taken as reported in that table, and D and trimming were inferred from the DNA itself. The data show under 250,000 clones, with 70% to 90% seen just once and about 5.9% held by the top ten. Per germline, CDR1 SGHTA and CDR2 FQGTGA. Trimming took off 1 base at V and 6 bases at J, with 17 bases between the two ends. The CDR3 is 16 amino acids.

This clonotype originated in a man in his 60s with acute or convalescent COVID-19. The chain couples TRBV7-3 to TRBJ2-3; D might be TRBD2 (6 bases). The sequencing input was peripheral blood. CDR3 amino acids: CASSLSGAGRGDTQYF. Here the CDR3 DNA reads TGTGCCAGCAGCTTAAGCGGGGCGGGGAGAGGTGATACGCAGTATTTT.